This TCR beta chain comes out of a study of blood T cells in healthy people across ages. General observations from the study: Long-lived donors carried more naive CD4+ cells and greater diversity than aged donors. The diversity estimates, figures obtained from one million T cells, were considered underestimates. Bulk PBMC profiling left naive and antigen-experienced comparisons inconclusive.

In the case of this clonotype: What it recognizes is unknown.

The extraction recovered at least 6 micrograms of total RNA per sample. A second PCR, run for about 7 to 11 cycles, used a sample-barcoded 5' primer plus a J-beta primer mix. TCRdb processed the 5' RACE reads anew with MiXCR; each CDR3 protein has one entry. The data show 850,000 to 1,000,000 distinct CDR3 sequences, about 48% seen once. The CDR3 has 14 residues. The germline V gene encodes CDR1 DFQATT and CDR2 SNEGSKA (reference sequence). Trimming pared 4 bases from V and 1 base from J, leaving 13 bases between. This receptor was obtained from a man between 25 and 39 years old in good health. The chain has TRBV20-1 and TRBJ1-1; no definite D call. Input material: blood. CDR3 residues: CSATQHTANTEAFF. CDR3 nucleotide sequence: TGCAGTGCTACCCAGCATACGGCGAACACTGAAGCTTTCTTT.